The 18 T cell receptor beta chains below all came from one sample that was sequenced in a study of Ad26.COV2.S vaccination and SARS-CoV-2 variants. Assay used: immunoSEQ multiplex PCR; TCRdb lists only in-frame clones, some missing. This table has about 460,000 clones, roughly nine tenths appearing once. Treatment defined: roughly 19 received Ad26.COV2.S at low or high dose, single or two shots; 5 received placebo; per-sample allocation not given. Repertoires come from day 63 after the first vaccine or placebo injection. Sequenced here: peripheral blood, sampled in a trial of Ad26.COV2.S vaccine versus placebo. These receptors all come from a person between 18 and 59 years old who received the Ad26.COV2.S COVID-19 vaccine or a placebo.

This clone has a single count. This chain joins TRBV7-9 and TRBJ2-1; 9 bases align to TRBD1. The V gene end was trimmed by 5 bases and the J gene end by 6 bases; junction bases not matched to a gene: 8. This CDR3 is built from 15 residues. Germline V CDR1 and CDR2: SEHNR, FQNEAQ (reference sequence). The CDR3 sequence is CASSPRDRVSNEQFF. The CDR3 DNA is TGTGCCAGCAGCCCCCGGGACAGGGTTTCCAATGAGCAGTTCTTC.

This sequence joins TRBV2 and TRBJ1-4, with D uncertain. V dropped 6 bases and J dropped 8 bases, with 16 bases sitting between them. The CDR3 covers 14 residues. Germline assignment: CDR1 SNHLY and CDR2 FYNNEI. DNA for the CDR3: TGTGCCAGCAGGGGGTACCCGACGGGGGAAAAACTGTTTTTT. Protein product: CASRGYPTGEKLFF. The entire variable domain, with the rest obtained from reference TRBV2 and TRBJ1-4, is as follows: EPEVTQTPSHQVTQMGQEVILRCVPISNHLYFYWYRQILGQKVEFLVSFYNNEISEKSEIFDDQFSVERPDGSNFTLKIRSTKLEDSAMYFCASRGYPTGEKLFFGSGTQLSVL.

This chain connects TRBV30 to TRBJ2-7; 7 bases match TRBD1. V dropped 0 bases and J dropped 12; count of bases not matched to a gene: 8. This CDR3 is 12 amino acids long. The germline gives CDR1 GTSNPN, CDR2 SVGIG (reference sequence). The CDR3 nucleotides are TGTGCCTGGAGTGTGGGGCTAGGGGGCCTGTACTTC. Protein: CAWSVGLGGLYF.

J is TRBJ1-4 and V is TRBV19; D is perhaps TRBD1 (5 bases). Germline V gene data show CDR1 as LNHDA and CDR2 as SQIVND (reference sequence). The CDR3 contains 13 residues. Trimming stripped 0 bases from V and 9 bases from J, with 8 bases between. The CDR3 nucleotides read TGTGCCAGTAGTATAGACCCGGGACAAAAACTGTTTTTT. Amino acids: CASSIDPGQKLFF.

This chain connects TRBV12-3 or TRBV12-4 to TRBJ2-3, with a tentative D call TRBD2 (6 bases). Trimming took off 4 bases at V and 3 bases at J, with 8 bases between the two ends. This CDR3 is built from 13 residues. CDR3 residues: CASSWAGTDTQYF. Here the CDR3 DNA reads TGTGCCAGCAGTTGGGCGGGGACAGATACGCAGTATTTT.

This clone was counted a few times. The chain links TRBV7-9 to TRBJ1-6; 7 nucleotides agree with TRBD1. The J segment lost 3 bases and the V segment lost 3 bases, leaving 2 bases of the junction unmatched. Germline V lookup: CDR1 SEHNR, CDR2 FQNEAQ (reference sequence). The CDR3 spans 15 residues. CDR3 protein: CASSLGQIYNSPLHF. The CDR3 coding sequence is TGTGCCAGCAGCTTGGGACAGATCTATAATTCACCCCTCCACTTT.

The chain combines TRBV18 with TRBJ2-4; the D gene could be TRBD1 or TRBD2 (7 bases each). From germline, CDR1 is KGHSH and CDR2 LQKENI. The germline V and J ends were trimmed by 4 bases and 8 bases, with 15 bases remaining between them. The CDR3 is 14 residues long. As DNA, the CDR3 is TGTGCCAGCTCACTCAAGACAGGGAGGGACATTCAGTACTTC. Its protein product is CASSLKTGRDIQYF. Using reference TRBV18 and TRBJ2-4 for the parts outside the CDR3, the full variable domain is NAGVMQNPRHLVRRRGQEARLRCSPMKGHSHVYWYRQLPEEGLKFMVYLQKENIIDESGMPKERFSAEFPKEGPSILRIQQVVRGDSAAYFCASSLKTGRDIQYFGAGTRLSVL.

This clone was counted between two and nine times. V and J are TRBV4-3 and TRBJ1-1; D unresolved. Trimming stripped 0 bases from V and 0 bases from J, with 8 bases between. The CDR3 is 15 residues long. Looked up from germline, CDR1 is LGHNA and CDR2 is YSLEER. The CDR3 loop reads CASSQEPGVNTEAFF. For the CDR3, the DNA is TGCGCCAGCAGCCAAGAACCGGGTGTGAACACTGAAGCTTTCTTT.

The gene calls are TRBV28 and TRBJ2-7, with a tentative D call TRBD1 (6 bases). V dropped 6 bases and J dropped 4 bases, with 10 bases sitting between them. The CDR3 contains 12 residues. Germline V gene lookup returns CDR1 MDHEN and CDR2 SYDVKM. The CDR3 region has the DNA TGTGCCAGCAGACTCAGGGGTTACGAGCAGTACTTC. It encodes CASRLRGYEQYF.

This sequence joins TRBV9 and TRBJ1-4; the match to TRBD1 covers 8 bases. This CDR3 contains 16 residues. CDR1 SGDLS and CDR2 YYNGEE come from the germline V gene. After removal of 3 bases from V and 6 bases from J, the junction contained 10 bases not matched to a gene. CDR3 sequence reads: CASSAPAGGNYEKLFF. CDR3 coding DNA: TGTGCCAGCAGCGCTCCTGCAGGGGGCAATTATGAAAAACTGTTTTTT.

The J gene is TRBJ1-2, the V gene TRBV7-8; 7 bases line up with TRBD1. The germline gives CDR1 SGHVS, CDR2 FQNEAQ. The CDR3 loop spans 13 amino acids. Trimming cost V 3 bases and J 4 bases; bases outside gene matches: 2. The CDR3 nucleotides are TGTGCCAGCAGCTTGGACAGGCGCTATGGCTACACCTTC. The encoded protein is CASSLDRRYGYTF.

The chain is built from TRBV18 and TRBJ1-1, with 8 bases identical to TRBD1. There are 17 residues in the CDR3. Germline values: CDR1 KGHSH, CDR2 LQKENI. V lost 4 bases and J lost 1; bases outside the gene matches: 11. The CDR3 region is CASSLLEIGTGNTEAFF. CDR3 coding DNA: TGTGCCAGCTCACTCCTGGAAATAGGGACAGGGAACACTGAAGCTTTCTTT.

This chain connects TRBV7-9 to TRBJ2-5, with a weak D call TRBD2 (6 bases). Germline lookup yields CDR1 SEHNR and CDR2 FQNEAQ (reference sequence). This CDR3 comprises 16 residues. V lost 2 bases to trimming and J lost 4 bases, with 17 bases between them. The CDR3 sequence: CASSLLSLGSRETQYF. CDR3 nucleotide sequence: TGTGCCAGCAGCTTACTGAGTCTCGGGAGCCGAGAGACCCAGTACTTC. Drawing the rest from reference TRBV7-9 and TRBJ2-5, the complete variable domain is DTGVSQNPRHKITKRGQNVTFRCDPISEHNRLYWYRQTLGQGPEFLTYFQNEAQLEKSRLLSDRFSAERPKGSFSTLEIQRTEQGDSAMYLCASSLLSLGSRETQYFGPGTRLLVL.

This clone was seen only a few times. This chain links TRBV5-1 with TRBJ2-3; D not resolved. The germline V gene has CDR1 SGHRS and CDR2 YFSETQ. With 0 bases removed from V and 2 bases from J, the gap between germline ends came to 7 bases. This CDR3 contains 14 residues. The CDR3 here is CASSLEPYTDTQYF. The CDR3 nucleotides are TGCGCCAGCAGCTTGGAACCCTACACAGATACGCAGTATTTT.

The gene calls are TRBV19 and TRBJ1-1; 10 bases map to TRBD1. Trimming took 4 bases from V and 6 from J; bases not matched to a gene: 5. Germline V gene sequence: CDR1 LNHDA, CDR2 SQIVND (reference sequence). CDR3 size: 14 residues. CDR3 amino acids: CASSRDRGGAEAFF. The CDR3 nucleotides are TGTGCCAGTAGTAGGGACAGGGGAGGCGCTGAAGCTTTCTTT.

The CDR3: CASSQGQAEDYGYTF. DNA of the CDR3: TGTGCCAGCAGCCAAGGGCAGGCCGAAGACTATGGCTACACCTTC. V gene TRBV4-2 combines with J gene TRBJ1-2; D is uncertain. There are 15 residues in the CDR3. CDR1 LGHNA and CDR2 YNFKEQ come from the germline V gene. Trimming left V 1 base short and J 3 bases short, with 12 bases between.

The chain carries TRBV5-1 and TRBJ2-7, with 11 bases lining up with TRBD2. The CDR3 consists of 14 residues. V lost 3 bases and J lost 5; bases outside the gene matches: 4. Germline loops: CDR1 SGHRS, CDR2 YFSETQ. The CDR3 bases are TGCGCCAGCAGCTCCACTAGCGGGAGAGACGAGCAGTACTTC. Translated, it gives CASSSTSGRDEQYF.

This chain uses TRBV6-5 with TRBJ2-1; D remains ambiguous. Germline V gene sequence: CDR1 MNHEY, CDR2 SVGAGI. The CDR3 has 14 residues. The germline V and J ends were trimmed by 0 bases and 7 bases, with 10 bases remaining between them. DNA of the CDR3: TGTGCCAGCAGTTACTCCTTAACTGGGAATGAGCAGTTCTTC. This sequence encodes CASSYSLTGNEQFF.